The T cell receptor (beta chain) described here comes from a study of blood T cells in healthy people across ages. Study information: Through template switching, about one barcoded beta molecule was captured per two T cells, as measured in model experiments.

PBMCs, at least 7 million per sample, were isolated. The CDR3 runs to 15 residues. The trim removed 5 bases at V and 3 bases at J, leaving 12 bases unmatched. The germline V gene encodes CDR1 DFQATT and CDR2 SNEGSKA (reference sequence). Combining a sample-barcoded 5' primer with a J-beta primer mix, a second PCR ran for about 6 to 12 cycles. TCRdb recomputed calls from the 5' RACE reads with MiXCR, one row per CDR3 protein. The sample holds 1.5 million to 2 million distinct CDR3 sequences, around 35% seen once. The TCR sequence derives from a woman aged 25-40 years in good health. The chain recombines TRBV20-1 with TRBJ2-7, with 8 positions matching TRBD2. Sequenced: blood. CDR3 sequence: CSAGVGGTRNYEQYF. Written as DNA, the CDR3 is TGCAGTGCTGGGGTGGGGGGGACTAGGAACTACGAGCAGTACTTC.